These T cell receptor beta chains were read from a single sample in a study of blood T cell repertoires in COVID-19. The table came from immunoSEQ multiplex PCR; TCRdb's copy has only in-frame clones and leaves some out. The sample carries 150,000 to 200,000 clones, around nine tenths recorded once. Sequenced material: peripheral blood. These receptors were taken from a woman in her seventies with COVID-19, enrolled during active disease. Both conserved end residues are trimmed from each CDR3.

TRBV11-1,ASSSRGDTQY
TRBV2,ASATLGYT
TRBV19,AGRNRVGDTEAF
TRBV29-1,SVEDRTYEQY
TRBV29-1,SATGPPSYEQY
TRBV19,ASSIGRGIGYT
TRBV19,ASSIGTGRFGYT
TRBV18,ASSPRGTKETQY
TRBV4-3,ASSQDSRGHQPQH
TRBV7-2,ASSVTSGSTDTQY
TRBV28,ASSLRSATNEKLF
TRBV5-1,ASRNPQGADGYT
TRBV25-1,ASSETGGGTNYGYT
TRBV5-4,ASSFGGGIDEQY
TRBV5-1,ASSLRGLAGLEQF
TRBV11-1,ASSFDRSVSYEQY
TRBV29-1,SVEGEEGETQY
TRBV4-3,ASSQGTSGIETQY
TRBV27,ASKIAGYVGELF
TRBV13,ASSLRGRGLAYEQY
TRBV7-2,ASSLVLVGAGGSYEQY
TRBV30,AWRGQENSPLH
TRBV13,ASSSTQGMGMNTEAF
TRBV7-2,ASSLVRDRREQF
TRBV7-8,ASSTGTQQETQY
TRBV9,ASSGQDPRSPLH
TRBV28,ASSGHGGTGLNEQF
TRBV6-5,ASKILTGDPYEQY
TRBV3-1/TRBV3-2,ASSQDAGNSEAF
TRBV18,ASSPPLSYNEQF
TRBV12-5,ASGSIRDGRVGSTGETQY
TRBV10-3,AISPLGAENTEAF
TRBV2,ASSVDETGGNQPQH
TRBV6-5,ASRRQGGGNEQF
TRBV19,ASTGNGYT
TRBV29-1,SAPGGNTNTEAF
TRBV6-1,ASSELTENIQY
TRBV6-6,ASSPSPPGARGYT
TRBV5-1,ASSLGGTNYNEQF
TRBV7-2,ASATTRQRAYEQY
TRBV6-6,ASSTHAHRLNSPLH
TRBV27,ASSPSGGTGELF
TRBV6-5,ASSYTSPGIGEKLF
TRBV18,ASSKGPNTEAF
TRBV7-9,ASSPHRGSSIQY
TRBV10-3,AISGSGRASTDTQY
TRBV28,ASSPTGTQPQH
TRBV5-1,ASSLQDGSSYEQY
TRBV19,ASSKGTSGISTDTQY
TRBV24-1,ATSDSKGTGGVRGGETQY
TRBV24-1,ATSADRGLGTDTQY